This TCR beta chain was found in a study of type 1 regulatory T cells. Study-wide context: T-allo10 is an in vitro-generated, Tr1-enriched CD4 T cell product specific for alloantigen. Findings of the study overall: Compared with non-Tr1 cells, Tr1 cells showed a narrower TCR repertoire.

A single record per CDR3 protein comes from TCRdb applying MiXCR to the reads. The table has 68,000 or so distinct CDR3 sequences, about 50% seen once. The table lists this clonotype with a few counts. What it binds is not known. Losses at the gene ends were 4 bases for V and 8 bases for J; bases not matched to a gene: 2. Germline lookup yields CDR1 MNHNY and CDR2 SVGAGI (reference sequence). The CDR3 contains 12 residues. V usage is TRBV6-6 and J usage is TRBJ1-1; 9 bases are shared with TRBD1. The material sequenced was cultured non-Tr1 T cells, either the whole culture or a sorted T cell fraction (not recorded which). The sequence was obtained from a human donor in good health. The CDR3 sequence is CASSSQGAEAFF. The CDR3 DNA is TGTGCCAGCAGTTCACAGGGGGCAGAAGCTTTCTTT.